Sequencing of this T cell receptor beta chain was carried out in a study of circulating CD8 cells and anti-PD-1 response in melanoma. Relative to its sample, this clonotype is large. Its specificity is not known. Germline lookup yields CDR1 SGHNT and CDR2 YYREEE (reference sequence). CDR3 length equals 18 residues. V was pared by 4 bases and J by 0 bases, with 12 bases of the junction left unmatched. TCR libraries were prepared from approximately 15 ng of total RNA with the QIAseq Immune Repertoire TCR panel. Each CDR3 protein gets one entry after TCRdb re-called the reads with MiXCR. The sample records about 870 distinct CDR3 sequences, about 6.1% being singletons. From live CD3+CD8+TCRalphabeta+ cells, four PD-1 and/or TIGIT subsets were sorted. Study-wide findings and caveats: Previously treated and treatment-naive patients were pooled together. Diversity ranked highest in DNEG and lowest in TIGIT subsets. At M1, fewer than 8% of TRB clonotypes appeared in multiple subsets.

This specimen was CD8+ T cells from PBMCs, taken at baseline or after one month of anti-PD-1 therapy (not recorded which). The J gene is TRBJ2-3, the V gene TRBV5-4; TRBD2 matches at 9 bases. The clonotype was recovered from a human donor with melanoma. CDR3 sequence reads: CASSHGTSLPGSTDTQYF. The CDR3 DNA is TGTGCCAGCAGCCACGGGACTAGCCTTCCCGGGAGCACAGATACGCAGTATTTT.